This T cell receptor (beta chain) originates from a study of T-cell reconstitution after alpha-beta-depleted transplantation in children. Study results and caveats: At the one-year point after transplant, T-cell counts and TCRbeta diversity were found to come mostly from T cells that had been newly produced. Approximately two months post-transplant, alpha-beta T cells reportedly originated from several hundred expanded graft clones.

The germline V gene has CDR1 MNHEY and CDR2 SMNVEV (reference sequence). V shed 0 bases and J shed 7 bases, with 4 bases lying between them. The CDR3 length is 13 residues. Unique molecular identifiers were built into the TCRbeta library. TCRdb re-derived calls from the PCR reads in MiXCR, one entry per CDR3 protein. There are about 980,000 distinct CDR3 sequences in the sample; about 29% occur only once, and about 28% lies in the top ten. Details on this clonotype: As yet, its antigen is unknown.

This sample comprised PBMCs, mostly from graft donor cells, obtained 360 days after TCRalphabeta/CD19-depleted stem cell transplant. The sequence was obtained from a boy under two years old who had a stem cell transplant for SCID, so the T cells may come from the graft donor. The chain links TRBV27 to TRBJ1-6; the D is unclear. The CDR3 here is CASSLSGNSPLHF. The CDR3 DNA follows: TGTGCCAGCAGTTTATCGGGGAATTCACCCCTCCACTTT.